Shown below are 19 T cell receptor beta chains from a single sample sequenced in a study of blood T cell repertoires in COVID-19. Profiled with immunoSEQ multiplex PCR; TCRdb holds only in-frame clones, not every one. Here the sample spans approximately 300,000 clones, over 90% being singletons. Sequencing was done on a sample of PBMCs or T cells enriched from blood (not recorded which). The receptors come from a woman in her twenties or thirties who had been exposed to COVID-19.

This chain connects TRBV19 to TRBJ2-1; a weak D match, TRBD2 (6 bases). From germline, CDR1 is LNHDA and CDR2 SQIVND (reference sequence). V lost 6 bases and J lost 7, with 16 bases in between. The CDR3 totals 14 residues. In DNA, the CDR3 is TGTGCCAGTAGCCGAACTAGCATCGGAAATGAGCAGTTCTTC. This encodes CASSRTSIGNEQFF. Together with reference TRBV19 and TRBJ2-1, the CDR3 gives the full variable domain: DGGITQSPKYLFRKEGQNVTLSCEQNLNHDAMYWYRQDPGQGLRLIYYSQIVNDFQKGDIAEGYSVSREKKESFPLTVTSAQKNPTAFYLCASSRTSIGNEQFFGPGTRLTVL.

The rearrangement links TRBV2 to TRBJ2-2; D unclear. V was trimmed by 2 bases and J by 2 bases, leaving 21 bases between them. The germline CDR1 and CDR2 sequences are SNHLY and FYNNEI. This CDR3 region has 19 residues. CDR3 DNA sequence: TGTGCCAGCAGTGAACCCTTGGGCGCAGACGCCCTAAACACCGGGGAGCTGTTTTTT. Its translation: CASSEPLGADALNTGELFF.

The V gene is TRBV3-1 (or the pseudogene TRBV3-2), the J gene TRBJ1-2, with a tentative D call TRBD1 (6 bases). This CDR3 comprises 14 residues. In germline, CDR1 is LGHDT, CDR2 YNNKEL (reference sequence). V was shortened by 1 base and J by 0 bases, with 6 bases between the two germline ends. The CDR3 protein is CASSQAGANYGYTF. CDR3 coding DNA: TGTGCCAGCAGCCAAGCAGGGGCTAACTATGGCTACACCTTC.

The V call is TRBV20-1, the J call TRBJ1-1, with D possibly TRBD1 on 6 matching bases. Germline loops: CDR1 DFQATT, CDR2 SNEGSKA (reference sequence). CDR3 size: 14 residues. Trimming removed 3 bases at V and 3 bases at J, with 14 bases between. CDR3 region: CSASDTGRDTEAFF. In DNA form, the CDR3 reads TGCAGTGCTAGTGATACAGGGAGAGACACTGAAGCTTTCTTT.

This clone was observed a few times. The chain carries TRBV4-1 and TRBJ1-2, with D unresolved. The CDR3 extends over 15 amino acids. Germline assignment: CDR1 MGHRA and CDR2 YSYEKL. Trimming took off 1 base at V and 2 bases at J, with 11 bases between the two ends. The CDR3 is CASSQVGQANYGYTF. The CDR3 nucleotides are TGCGCCAGCAGCCAAGTTGGGCAGGCGAACTATGGCTACACCTTC.

The V and J genes are TRBV20-1 and TRBJ1-6; D is unclear. Germline loops: CDR1 DFQATT, CDR2 SNEGSKA (reference sequence). CDR3 length: 13 amino acids. The ends were cut back, 3 bases at V and 5 bases at J, with 8 bases in the middle. DNA of the CDR3: TGCAGTGCTAGTGGGCAGGATAATTCACCCCTCCACTTT. It yields the protein CSASGQDNSPLHF.

A single count supports this clone. The chain joins TRBV3-1 (or the pseudogene TRBV3-2) to TRBJ2-7, with 11 bases fitting TRBD2. The CDR3 totals 17 residues. V shed 4 bases and J 0 bases; nucleotides not matched to a gene: 8. Per the germline V gene, CDR1 is LGHDT and CDR2 is YNNKEL (reference sequence). The CDR3 nucleotides read TGTGCCAGCAGCCCATTATTAGCGGGGGGGTCCTCCTACGAGCAGTACTTC. This gives the protein CASSPLLAGGSSYEQYF.

The chain uses TRBV6-5 and TRBJ1-6, with D maybe TRBD1 (6 bases). The CDR3 runs to 13 residues. With 8 bases removed from V and 8 bases from J, the gap between germline ends came to 13 bases. Germline V gene sequence: CDR1 MNHEY, CDR2 SVGAGI. CDR3 nucleotide sequence: TGTGCCAGCGGGGGCGCGTTGGATTCACCCCTCCACTTT. This translates into CASGGALDSPLHF.

The chain links TRBV7-8 to TRBJ2-7; no clear D gene. This CDR3 has 12 residues. The V end lost 3 bases, the J end lost 4 bases, and 7 bases lay between the germline ends. CDR1 is SGHVS and CDR2 is FQNEAQ in the germline V gene. CDR3 bases: TGTGCCAGCAGCTTCCGGTTTTACGAGCAGTACTTC. Protein sequence: CASSFRFYEQYF.

The rearrangement links TRBV5-4 to TRBJ2-1, with a possible D match to TRBD1 (6 bases). The CDR3 runs to 13 residues. Per germline, CDR1 SGHNT and CDR2 YYREEE (reference sequence). Trimming stripped 2 bases from V and 8 bases from J, with 11 bases between. CDR3 nucleotide sequence: TGTGCCAGCAGCTTACAGGGAAGGGATGAGCAGTTCTTC. This codes for CASSLQGRDEQFF.

J is TRBJ1-4 and V is TRBV11-2; no reliable D call. Germline V gene sequence: CDR1 SGHAT, CDR2 FQNNGV. The V gene lost 6 bases and the J gene lost 7 bases, with 12 bases spanning the gap. CDR3 length: 13 residues. For the CDR3, the DNA is TGTGCCAGCAGGCCGTCACAGACTGAAAAACTGTTTTTT. Translating gives CASRPSQTEKLFF.

The chain combines TRBV4-3 with TRBJ1-2; D unclear. Germline assignment: CDR1 LGHNA and CDR2 YSLEER. With 2 bases removed from V and 1 base from J, the gap between germline ends came to 8 bases. The CDR3 consists of 14 residues. In DNA form, the CDR3 reads TGCGCCAGCAGCCAAAACCGGGATAACTATGGCTACACCTTC. As protein: CASSQNRDNYGYTF.

The genes are TRBV5-5 and TRBJ1-2, with D possibly TRBD1 on 5 matching bases. V was clipped by 2 bases and J by 1 base, with 6 bases between them. The CDR3 loop spans 13 amino acids. Per the germline V gene, CDR1 is SGHKS and CDR2 is YYEKEE (reference sequence). The DNA for the CDR3 is TGTGCCAGCAGCTTCGACAGTAACTATGGCTACACCTTC. Protein sequence: CASSFDSNYGYTF.

The V and J genes are TRBV19 and TRBJ1-4; the D gene is possibly TRBD1 (5 bases). The V and J ends lost 6 bases and 8 bases respectively, with 13 bases between them. The CDR3 covers 13 residues. Germline V gene data show CDR1 as LNHDA and CDR2 as SQIVND (reference sequence). CDR3 coding DNA: TGTGCCAGTAGGAGGGACTATGGCGAAAAACTGTTTTTT. It translates to CASRRDYGEKLFF.

This chain connects TRBV30 to TRBJ1-4, with D hard to call. CDR1 GTSNPN and CDR2 SVGIG come from the germline V gene (reference sequence). Trimming left V 3 bases short and J 5 bases short, with 4 bases between. The CDR3 runs 11 residues. The CDR3 spells CAWRLNEKLFF. The CDR3 nucleotides are TGTGCCTGGAGGCTAAATGAAAAACTGTTTTTT.

A note on this clone: Compared with germline, one end of the junction differs, possibly owing to a read error. The J gene is TRBJ2-1, the V gene TRBV7-3, with 10 nucleotides matching TRBD2. CDR1 is SGHTA, CDR2 FQGTGA, per germline. The CDR3 runs to 17 residues. CDR3 in amino acids: CASSLTTSGVSYNEQFF. In nucleotides, the CDR3 is TGTGCCAGCAGCCTAACCACTAGCGGGGTCTCCTACAATGAGCAGTTCTTC.

This clone was recorded a few times. This sequence joins TRBV7-2 and TRBJ2-1; TRBD2 matches 9 bases. V lost 3 bases, J lost 8 bases, and 14 bases stayed unmatched. The CDR3 runs 17 residues. Per the germline V gene, CDR1 is SGHTA and CDR2 is FQGNSA. The CDR3 DNA is TGTGCCAGCAGCTTCCCGTCGAGCGGGGGGCCTTGGGATGAGCAGTTCTTC. Protein: CASSFPSSGGPWDEQFF.

This clone is a singleton in its sample. The CDR3 DNA is TGTGCCAGCAGTCAACTAGCGGGGGCTGAAGATACGCAGTATTTT. Protein product: CASSQLAGAEDTQYF. The gene calls are TRBV2 and TRBJ2-3, with TRBD2 matching 11 bases. J was trimmed by 5 bases and V by 5 bases; bases with no gene match: 6. This CDR3 contains 15 residues. The germline CDR1 and CDR2 sequences are SNHLY and FYNNEI.

The rearrangement joins TRBV5-1 to TRBJ1-4; D unresolved. The CDR3 consists of 17 residues. Trimming took off 2 bases at V and 0 bases at J, with 14 bases between the two ends. Germline V gene lookup returns CDR1 SGHRS and CDR2 YFSETQ. Written as DNA, the CDR3 is TGCGCCAGCAGCTTCAGCCCCTCAGGTACAACTAATGAAAAACTGTTTTTT. It translates to CASSFSPSGTTNEKLFF.